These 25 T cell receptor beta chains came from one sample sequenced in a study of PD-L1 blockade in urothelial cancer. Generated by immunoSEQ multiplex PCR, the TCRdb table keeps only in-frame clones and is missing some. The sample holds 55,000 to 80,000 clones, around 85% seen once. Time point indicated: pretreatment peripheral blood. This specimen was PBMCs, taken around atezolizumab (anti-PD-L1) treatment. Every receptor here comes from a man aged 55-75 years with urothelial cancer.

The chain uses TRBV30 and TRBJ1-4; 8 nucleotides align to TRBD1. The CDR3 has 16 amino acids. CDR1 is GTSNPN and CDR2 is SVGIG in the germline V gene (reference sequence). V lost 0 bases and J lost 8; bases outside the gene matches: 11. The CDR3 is CAWSVPFPTGAEKLFF. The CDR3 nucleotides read TGTGCCTGGAGTGTACCTTTCCCGACAGGGGCGGAAAAACTGTTTTTT. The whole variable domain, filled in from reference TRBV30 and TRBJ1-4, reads SQTIHQWPATLVQPVGSPLSLECTVEGTSNPNLYWYRQAAGRGLQLLFYSVGIGQISSEVPQNLSASRPQDRQFILSSKKLLLSDSGFYLCAWSVPFPTGAEKLFFGSGTQLSVL.

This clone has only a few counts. The CDR3 coding sequence is TGTGCCAGCAGTTTGGCGGGGAACTATGGCTACACCTTC. Translated: CASSLAGNYGYTF. The chain is built from TRBV27 and TRBJ1-2, with no clear D. Per the germline V gene, CDR1 is MNHEY and CDR2 is SMNVEV (reference sequence). Trimming left V 3 bases short and J 2 bases short, with 7 bases between. This CDR3 spans 13 amino acids.

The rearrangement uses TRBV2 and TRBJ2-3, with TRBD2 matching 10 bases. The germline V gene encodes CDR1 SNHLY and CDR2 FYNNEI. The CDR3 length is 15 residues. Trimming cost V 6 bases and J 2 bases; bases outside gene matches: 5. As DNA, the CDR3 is TGTGCCAGCAGACCCGGGACTAGCGACACAGATACGCAGTATTTT. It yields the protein CASRPGTSDTDTQYF.

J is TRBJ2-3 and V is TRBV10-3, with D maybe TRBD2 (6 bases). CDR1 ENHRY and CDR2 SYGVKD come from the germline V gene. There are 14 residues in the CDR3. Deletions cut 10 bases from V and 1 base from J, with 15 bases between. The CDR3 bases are TGTGCCACCCAATTGGGGGGAGGCACAGATACGCAGTATTTT. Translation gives CATQLGGGTDTQYF.

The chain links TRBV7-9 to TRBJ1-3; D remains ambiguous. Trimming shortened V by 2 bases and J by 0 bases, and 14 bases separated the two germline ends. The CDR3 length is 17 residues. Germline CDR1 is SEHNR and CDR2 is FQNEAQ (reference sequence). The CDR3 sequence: CASSLSVPSHSGNTIYF. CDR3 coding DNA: TGTGCCAGCAGCTTATCGGTACCGTCCCACTCTGGAAACACCATATATTTT.

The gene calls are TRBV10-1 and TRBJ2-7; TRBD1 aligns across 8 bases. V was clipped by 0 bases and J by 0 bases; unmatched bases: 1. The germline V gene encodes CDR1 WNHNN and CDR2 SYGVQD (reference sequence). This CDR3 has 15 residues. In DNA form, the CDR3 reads TGCGCCAGCAGTGAGTCGACAGGGGCCTCCTACGAGCAGTACTTC. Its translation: CASSESTGASYEQYF.

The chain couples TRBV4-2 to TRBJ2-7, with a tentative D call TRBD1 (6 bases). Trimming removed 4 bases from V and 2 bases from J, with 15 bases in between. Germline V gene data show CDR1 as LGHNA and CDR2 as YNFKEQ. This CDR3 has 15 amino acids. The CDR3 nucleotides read TGTGCCAGCAGCCGTGATGGAGGACAGCCCTACGAGCAGTACTTC. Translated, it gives CASSRDGGQPYEQYF.

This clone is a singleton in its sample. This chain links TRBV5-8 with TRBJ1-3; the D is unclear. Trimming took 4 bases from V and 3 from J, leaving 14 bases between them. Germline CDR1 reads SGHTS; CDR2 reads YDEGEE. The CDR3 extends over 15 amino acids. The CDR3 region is CASSRGSGGGNTIYF. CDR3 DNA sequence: TGTGCCAGCAGCCGGGGATCTGGAGGTGGAAACACCATATATTTT.

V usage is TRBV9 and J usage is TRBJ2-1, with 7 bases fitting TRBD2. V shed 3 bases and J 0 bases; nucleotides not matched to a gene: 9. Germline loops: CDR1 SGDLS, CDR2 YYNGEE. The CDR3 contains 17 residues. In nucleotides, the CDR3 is TGTGCCAGCAGCGCGAGAGATGGGACTACCTCCTACAATGAGCAGTTCTTC. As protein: CASSARDGTTSYNEQFF.

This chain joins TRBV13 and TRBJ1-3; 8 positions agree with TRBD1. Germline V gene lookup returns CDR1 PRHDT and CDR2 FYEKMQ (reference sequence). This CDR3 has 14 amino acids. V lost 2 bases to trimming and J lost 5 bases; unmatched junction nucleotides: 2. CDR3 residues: CASSLRQGRNTIYF. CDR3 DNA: TGTGCCAGCAGCTTACGACAGGGGAGAAACACCATATATTTT.

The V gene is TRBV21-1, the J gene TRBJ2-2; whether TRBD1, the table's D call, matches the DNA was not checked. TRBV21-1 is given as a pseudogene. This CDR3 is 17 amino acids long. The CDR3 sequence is CASSKVRRAPNTGELFF. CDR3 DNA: TGTGCCAGCAGCAAAGTTCGCAGGGCCCCGAACACCGGGGAGCTGTTTTTT.

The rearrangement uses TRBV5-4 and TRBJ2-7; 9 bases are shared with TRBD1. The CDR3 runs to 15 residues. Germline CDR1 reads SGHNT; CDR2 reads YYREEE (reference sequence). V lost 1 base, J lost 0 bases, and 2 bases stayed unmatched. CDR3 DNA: TGTGCCAGCAGCTTGTTGGGACAGGGCTCCTACGAGCAGTACTTC. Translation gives CASSLLGQGSYEQYF.

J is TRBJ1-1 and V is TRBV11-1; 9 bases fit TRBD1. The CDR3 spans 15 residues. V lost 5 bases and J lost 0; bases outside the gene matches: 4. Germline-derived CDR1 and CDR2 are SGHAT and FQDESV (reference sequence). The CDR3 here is CASSPRQGVNTEAFF. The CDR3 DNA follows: TGTGCCAGCAGCCCTCGACAGGGGGTGAACACTGAAGCTTTCTTT. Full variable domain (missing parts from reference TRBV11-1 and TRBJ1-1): EAEVAQSPRYKITEKSQAVAFWCDPISGHATLYWYRQILGQGPELLVQFQDESVVDDSQLPKDRFSAERLKGVDSTLKIQPAELGDSAMYLCASSPRQGVNTEAFFGQGTRLTVV.

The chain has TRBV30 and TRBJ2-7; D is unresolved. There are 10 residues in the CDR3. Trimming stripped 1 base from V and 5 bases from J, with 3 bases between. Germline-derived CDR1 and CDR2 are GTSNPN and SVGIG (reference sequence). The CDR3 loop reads CAWSGHEQYF. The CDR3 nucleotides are TGTGCCTGGAGTGGGCACGAGCAGTACTTC.

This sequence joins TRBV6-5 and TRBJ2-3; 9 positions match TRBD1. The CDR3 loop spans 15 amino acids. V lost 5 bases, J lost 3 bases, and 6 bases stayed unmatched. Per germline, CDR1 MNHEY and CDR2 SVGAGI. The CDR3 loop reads CASSPTGGRTDTQYF. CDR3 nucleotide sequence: TGTGCCAGCAGTCCAACAGGGGGCAGAACAGATACGCAGTATTTT.

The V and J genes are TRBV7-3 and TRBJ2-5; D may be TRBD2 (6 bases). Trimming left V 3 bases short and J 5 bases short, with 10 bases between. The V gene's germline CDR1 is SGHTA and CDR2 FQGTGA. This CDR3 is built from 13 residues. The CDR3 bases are TGTGCCAGCAGCTTGACTAGAGGGGAGACCCAGTACTTC. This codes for CASSLTRGETQYF.

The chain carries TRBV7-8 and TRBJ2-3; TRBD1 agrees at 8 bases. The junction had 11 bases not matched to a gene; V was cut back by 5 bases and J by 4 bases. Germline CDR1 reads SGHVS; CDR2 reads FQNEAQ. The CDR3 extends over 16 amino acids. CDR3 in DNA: TGTGCCAGCAGCCTTACCGGACAGGGAGGCGCAGATACGCAGTATTTT. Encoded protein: CASSLTGQGGADTQYF.

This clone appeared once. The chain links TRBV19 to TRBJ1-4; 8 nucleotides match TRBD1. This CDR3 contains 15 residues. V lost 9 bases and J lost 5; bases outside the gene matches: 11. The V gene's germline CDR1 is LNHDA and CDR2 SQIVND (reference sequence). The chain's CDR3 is CASQPLTGENEKLFF. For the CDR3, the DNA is TGTGCCAGCCAACCACTGACAGGGGAGAATGAAAAACTGTTTTTT.

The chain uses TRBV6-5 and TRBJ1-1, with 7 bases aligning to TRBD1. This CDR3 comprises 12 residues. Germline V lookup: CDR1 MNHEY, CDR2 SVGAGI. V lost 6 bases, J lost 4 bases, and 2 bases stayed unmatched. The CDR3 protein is CASRHRGTEAFF. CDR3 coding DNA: TGTGCCAGCAGGCACAGGGGCACTGAAGCTTTCTTT.

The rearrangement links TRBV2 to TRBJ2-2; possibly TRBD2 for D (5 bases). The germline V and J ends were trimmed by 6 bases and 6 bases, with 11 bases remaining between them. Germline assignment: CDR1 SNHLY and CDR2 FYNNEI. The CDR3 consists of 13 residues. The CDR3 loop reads CASRLTGAGELFF. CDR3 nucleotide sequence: TGTGCCAGCAGATTAACCGGGGCCGGGGAGCTGTTTTTT.

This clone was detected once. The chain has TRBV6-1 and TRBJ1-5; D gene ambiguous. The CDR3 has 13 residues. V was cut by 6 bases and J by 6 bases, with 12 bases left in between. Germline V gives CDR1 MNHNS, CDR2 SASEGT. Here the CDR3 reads CASRSGLGQPQHF. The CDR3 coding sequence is TGTGCCAGCAGGTCAGGCCTGGGTCAGCCCCAGCATTTT.

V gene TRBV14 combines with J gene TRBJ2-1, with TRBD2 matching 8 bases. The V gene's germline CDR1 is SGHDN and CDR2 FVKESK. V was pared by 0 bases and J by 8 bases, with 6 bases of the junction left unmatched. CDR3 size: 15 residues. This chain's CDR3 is CASSQERGGRDEQFF. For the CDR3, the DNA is TGTGCCAGCAGCCAAGAACGGGGGGGCCGGGATGAGCAGTTCTTC.

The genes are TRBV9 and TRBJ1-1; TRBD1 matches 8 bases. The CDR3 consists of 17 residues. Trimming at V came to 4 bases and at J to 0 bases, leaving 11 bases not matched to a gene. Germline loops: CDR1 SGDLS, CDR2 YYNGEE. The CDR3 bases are TGTGCCAGCAGCCCTGGACAGGGAACCCTCATGAACACTGAAGCTTTCTTT. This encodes CASSPGQGTLMNTEAFF.

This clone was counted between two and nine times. CDR3 nucleotide sequence: TGTGCCAGCAGCTCTTACAGAACCTACGAGCAGTACTTC. As protein: CASSSYRTYEQYF. The genes are TRBV7-6 and TRBJ2-7; D is uncertain. Trimming pared 4 bases from V and 2 bases from J, leaving 9 bases between. CDR1 and CDR2 from the germline V gene are SGHVS and FNYEAQ. The CDR3 is 13 residues long. Filled out from reference TRBV7-6 and TRBJ2-7, the complete variable domain reads GAGVSQSPRYKVTKRGQDVALRCDPISGHVSLYWYRQALGQGPEFLTYFNYEAQQDKSGLPNDRFSAERPEGSISTLTIQRTEQRDSAMYRCASSSYRTYEQYFGPGTRLTVT.

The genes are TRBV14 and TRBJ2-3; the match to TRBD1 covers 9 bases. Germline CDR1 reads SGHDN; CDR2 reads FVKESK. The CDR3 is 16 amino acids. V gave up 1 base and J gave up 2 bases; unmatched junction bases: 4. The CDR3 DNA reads TGTGCCAGCAGCCAAGGGACAGGGGTACCCACAGATACGCAGTATTTT. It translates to CASSQGTGVPTDTQYF.